The rows below give T cell receptor beta chains drawn from one sample of a study of blood T cell repertoires in COVID-19. Some clones are missing from TCRdb's copy, which holds only in-frame ones; the method was immunoSEQ multiplex PCR. The sample includes under 200,000 clones, 65% to 90% seen only once; the top ten take about 5.5%. The sequencing sample was made of PBMCs or T cells enriched from blood (not recorded which). These receptors all stem from a woman aged 60-70 years with acute COVID-19. The CDR3 runs from the conserved cysteine through the conserved F or W. The D gene is left open where the match is weak. Size is omitted from some rows. Given values are once, few, many or a class for expanded clones.

J: TRBJ1-1
D: TRBD1
V: TRBV27
size: once
DNA: TGTGCCAGCAGCCTGACAGGGAGCATGAACACTGAAGCTTTCTTT
CDR3: CASSLTGSMNTEAFF

J: TRBJ1-4
D: -
V: TRBV19
size: -
DNA: TGTGCCAGTAGCCGGCGGGAAGCAACTAATGAAAAACTGTTTTTT
CDR3: CASSRREATNEKLFF

J: TRBJ2-7
D: TRBD1
V: TRBV28
size: once
DNA: TGTGCCAGCAGTATCGGAGGGACAGGGGGCAACGAGCAGTACTTC
CDR3: CASSIGGTGGNEQYF

J: TRBJ2-5
D: TRBD1
V: TRBV13
size: few
DNA: TGTGCCAGCAGCACCAGGACAGGTGGAGAGACCCAGTACTTC
CDR3: CASSTRTGGETQYF

J: TRBJ2-1
D: -
V: TRBV9
size: -
DNA: TGTGCCAGCAGCGACCAGTTACTCTCTGGACAAACGCCCTACAATGAGCAGTTCTTC
CDR3: CASSDQLLSGQTPYNEQFF

J: TRBJ1-6
D: TRBD1
V: TRBV5-1
size: -
DNA: TGCGCCAGCAGCTTGGCTGGGACAGGAAATTCACCCCTCCACTTT
CDR3: CASSLAGTGNSPLHF

J: TRBJ1-6
D: -
V: TRBV7-2
size: -
DNA: TGTGCCAGCAGCTACAAAACAGGGTATAATTCACCCCTCCACTTT
CDR3: CASSYKTGYNSPLHF

J: TRBJ2-2
D: TRBD1
V: TRBV5-1
size: -
DNA: TGCGCCAGCAGCCAGACGGACAGGGCCACCGGGGAGCTGTTTTTT
CDR3: CASSQTDRATGELFF

J: TRBJ2-2
D: -
V: TRBV28
size: -
DNA: TGTGCCAGCAGTTTCTTCCCCTCCCCGCTAAAACAGGGTCCCACGAACACCGGGGAGCTGTTTTTT
CDR3: CASSFFPSPLKQGPTNTGELFF

J: TRBJ2-1
D: TRBD2
V: TRBV5-4
size: -
DNA: TGTGCCAGCAGCACTGTAGCGGGTTTCACCCAGAATGAGCAGTTCTTC
CDR3: CASSTVAGFTQNEQFF

J: TRBJ2-1
D: -
V: TRBV12-3/TRBV12-4
size: -
DNA: TGTGCCAGCAGTCCGGACTCGGGGAAGCAGTTCTTC
CDR3: CASSPDSGKQFF

J: TRBJ2-5
D: -
V: TRBV5-6
size: -
DNA: TGTGCCAGCAGCTCCCGGGGAGCCCTTGAACCTTTACAAGAGACCCAGTACTTC
CDR3: CASSSRGALEPLQETQYF

J: TRBJ1-5
D: -
V: TRBV4-1
size: -
DNA: TGCGCCAGCAGCCAAGAACTACAGCGGAATCAGCCCCAGCATTTT
CDR3: CASSQELQRNQPQHF

J: TRBJ2-1
D: TRBD1
V: TRBV19
size: -
DNA: TGTGCCAGTAGTATTGAGGGGGCGAGCTACAATGAGCAGTTCTTC
CDR3: CASSIEGASYNEQFF

J: TRBJ2-1
D: TRBD1
V: TRBV30
size: -
DNA: TGTGCCTGGAGGGGGACAGGGAACAATGAGCAGTTCTTC
CDR3: CAWRGTGNNEQFF

J: TRBJ2-3
D: -
V: TRBV30
size: -
DNA: TGTGCCTGGGGTCTCACTAGCTTGGGTACGCAGTATTTT
CDR3: CAWGLTSLGTQYF

J: TRBJ1-4
D: -
V: TRBV12-5
size: -
DNA: TGTGCTAGTGGTTTCAGAGGCCGGGATAATGAAAAACTGTTTTTT
CDR3: CASGFRGRDNEKLFF

J: TRBJ2-7
D: -
V: TRBV24-1
size: -
DNA: TGTGCCACCAGTGATTTGGACGGTAGCGTCTACGAGCAGTACTTC
CDR3: CATSDLDGSVYEQYF

J: TRBJ1-2
D: TRBD1
V: TRBV5-1
size: -
DNA: TGCGCCAGCAGCTTGGGGACAGGGAGGATCGGCTACACCTTC
CDR3: CASSLGTGRIGYTF

J: TRBJ1-1
D: -
V: TRBV7-9
size: -
DNA: TGTGCCAGCAGATCCAAGCGGGGGACTGAAGCTTTCTTT
CDR3: CASRSKRGTEAFF

J: TRBJ1-1
D: TRBD1
V: TRBV18
size: -
DNA: TGTGCCAGCTCAACAGACAGGGGAGGTGGGAAAGCTTTCTTT
CDR3: CASSTDRGGGKAFF

J: TRBJ1-1
D: -
V: TRBV15
size: -
DNA: TGTGCCACCAGCGTACAGGGACTAGATGAAGCTTTCTTT
CDR3: CATSVQGLDEAFF

J: TRBJ1-3
D: TRBD1
V: TRBV30
size: -
DNA: TGTGCCTGGAGCCGGGACAGGGCTTCTGGAAACACCATATATTTT
CDR3: CAWSRDRASGNTIYF

J: TRBJ1-2
D: -
V: TRBV6-2/TRBV6-3
size: -
DNA: TGTGCCAGCAGTTACCCGACAGTAAACTATGGCTACACCTTC
CDR3: CASSYPTVNYGYTF

J: TRBJ1-2
D: -
V: TRBV10-3
size: many
DNA: TGTGCCACGTCGAGCATGAACGAGGGCTACACCTTC
CDR3: CATSSMNEGYTF

J: TRBJ1-2
D: -
V: TRBV7-9
size: -
DNA: TGTGCCAGCAGCCCATCAGGGCCTGGGGGCTACACCTTC
CDR3: CASSPSGPGGYTF

J: TRBJ1-5
D: -
V: TRBV19
size: -
DNA: TGTGCCAGTAGTATACTCCGGCAGCCCCAGCATTTT
CDR3: CASSILRQPQHF

J: TRBJ2-1
D: TRBD2
V: TRBV11-3
size: -
DNA: TGTGCCAGCAGCCGACTAGCGGGCTCCTACAATGAGCAGTTCTTC
CDR3: CASSRLAGSYNEQFF

J: TRBJ2-1
D: TRBD2
V: TRBV10-3
size: -
DNA: TGTGCCATCACCCCGACTAGCGGCTCCTACAATGAGCAGTTCTTC
CDR3: CAITPTSGSYNEQFF

J: TRBJ2-3
D: -
V: TRBV5-1
size: once
DNA: TGCGCCAGCAGCTTGGCCGGACTCGGCGGGTCAGATACGCAGTATTTT
CDR3: CASSLAGLGGSDTQYF